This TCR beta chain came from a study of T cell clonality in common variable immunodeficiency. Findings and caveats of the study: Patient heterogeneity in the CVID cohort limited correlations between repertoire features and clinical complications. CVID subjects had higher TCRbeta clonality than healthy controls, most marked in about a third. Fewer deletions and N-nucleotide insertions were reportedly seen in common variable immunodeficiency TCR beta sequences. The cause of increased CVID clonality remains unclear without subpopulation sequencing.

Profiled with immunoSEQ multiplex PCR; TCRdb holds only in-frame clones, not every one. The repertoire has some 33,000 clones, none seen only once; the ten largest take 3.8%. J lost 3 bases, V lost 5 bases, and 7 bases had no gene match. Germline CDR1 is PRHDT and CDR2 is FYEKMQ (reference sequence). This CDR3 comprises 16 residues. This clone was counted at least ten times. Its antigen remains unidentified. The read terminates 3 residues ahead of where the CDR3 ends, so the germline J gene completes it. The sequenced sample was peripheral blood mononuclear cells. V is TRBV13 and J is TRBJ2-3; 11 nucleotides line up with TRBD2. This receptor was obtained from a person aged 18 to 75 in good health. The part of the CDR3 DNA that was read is TGTGCCAGCAGCCCACAGACTAGCGGGGTGACAGATACG. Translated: CASSPQTSGVTDT. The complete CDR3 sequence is CASSPQTSGVTDTQYF.